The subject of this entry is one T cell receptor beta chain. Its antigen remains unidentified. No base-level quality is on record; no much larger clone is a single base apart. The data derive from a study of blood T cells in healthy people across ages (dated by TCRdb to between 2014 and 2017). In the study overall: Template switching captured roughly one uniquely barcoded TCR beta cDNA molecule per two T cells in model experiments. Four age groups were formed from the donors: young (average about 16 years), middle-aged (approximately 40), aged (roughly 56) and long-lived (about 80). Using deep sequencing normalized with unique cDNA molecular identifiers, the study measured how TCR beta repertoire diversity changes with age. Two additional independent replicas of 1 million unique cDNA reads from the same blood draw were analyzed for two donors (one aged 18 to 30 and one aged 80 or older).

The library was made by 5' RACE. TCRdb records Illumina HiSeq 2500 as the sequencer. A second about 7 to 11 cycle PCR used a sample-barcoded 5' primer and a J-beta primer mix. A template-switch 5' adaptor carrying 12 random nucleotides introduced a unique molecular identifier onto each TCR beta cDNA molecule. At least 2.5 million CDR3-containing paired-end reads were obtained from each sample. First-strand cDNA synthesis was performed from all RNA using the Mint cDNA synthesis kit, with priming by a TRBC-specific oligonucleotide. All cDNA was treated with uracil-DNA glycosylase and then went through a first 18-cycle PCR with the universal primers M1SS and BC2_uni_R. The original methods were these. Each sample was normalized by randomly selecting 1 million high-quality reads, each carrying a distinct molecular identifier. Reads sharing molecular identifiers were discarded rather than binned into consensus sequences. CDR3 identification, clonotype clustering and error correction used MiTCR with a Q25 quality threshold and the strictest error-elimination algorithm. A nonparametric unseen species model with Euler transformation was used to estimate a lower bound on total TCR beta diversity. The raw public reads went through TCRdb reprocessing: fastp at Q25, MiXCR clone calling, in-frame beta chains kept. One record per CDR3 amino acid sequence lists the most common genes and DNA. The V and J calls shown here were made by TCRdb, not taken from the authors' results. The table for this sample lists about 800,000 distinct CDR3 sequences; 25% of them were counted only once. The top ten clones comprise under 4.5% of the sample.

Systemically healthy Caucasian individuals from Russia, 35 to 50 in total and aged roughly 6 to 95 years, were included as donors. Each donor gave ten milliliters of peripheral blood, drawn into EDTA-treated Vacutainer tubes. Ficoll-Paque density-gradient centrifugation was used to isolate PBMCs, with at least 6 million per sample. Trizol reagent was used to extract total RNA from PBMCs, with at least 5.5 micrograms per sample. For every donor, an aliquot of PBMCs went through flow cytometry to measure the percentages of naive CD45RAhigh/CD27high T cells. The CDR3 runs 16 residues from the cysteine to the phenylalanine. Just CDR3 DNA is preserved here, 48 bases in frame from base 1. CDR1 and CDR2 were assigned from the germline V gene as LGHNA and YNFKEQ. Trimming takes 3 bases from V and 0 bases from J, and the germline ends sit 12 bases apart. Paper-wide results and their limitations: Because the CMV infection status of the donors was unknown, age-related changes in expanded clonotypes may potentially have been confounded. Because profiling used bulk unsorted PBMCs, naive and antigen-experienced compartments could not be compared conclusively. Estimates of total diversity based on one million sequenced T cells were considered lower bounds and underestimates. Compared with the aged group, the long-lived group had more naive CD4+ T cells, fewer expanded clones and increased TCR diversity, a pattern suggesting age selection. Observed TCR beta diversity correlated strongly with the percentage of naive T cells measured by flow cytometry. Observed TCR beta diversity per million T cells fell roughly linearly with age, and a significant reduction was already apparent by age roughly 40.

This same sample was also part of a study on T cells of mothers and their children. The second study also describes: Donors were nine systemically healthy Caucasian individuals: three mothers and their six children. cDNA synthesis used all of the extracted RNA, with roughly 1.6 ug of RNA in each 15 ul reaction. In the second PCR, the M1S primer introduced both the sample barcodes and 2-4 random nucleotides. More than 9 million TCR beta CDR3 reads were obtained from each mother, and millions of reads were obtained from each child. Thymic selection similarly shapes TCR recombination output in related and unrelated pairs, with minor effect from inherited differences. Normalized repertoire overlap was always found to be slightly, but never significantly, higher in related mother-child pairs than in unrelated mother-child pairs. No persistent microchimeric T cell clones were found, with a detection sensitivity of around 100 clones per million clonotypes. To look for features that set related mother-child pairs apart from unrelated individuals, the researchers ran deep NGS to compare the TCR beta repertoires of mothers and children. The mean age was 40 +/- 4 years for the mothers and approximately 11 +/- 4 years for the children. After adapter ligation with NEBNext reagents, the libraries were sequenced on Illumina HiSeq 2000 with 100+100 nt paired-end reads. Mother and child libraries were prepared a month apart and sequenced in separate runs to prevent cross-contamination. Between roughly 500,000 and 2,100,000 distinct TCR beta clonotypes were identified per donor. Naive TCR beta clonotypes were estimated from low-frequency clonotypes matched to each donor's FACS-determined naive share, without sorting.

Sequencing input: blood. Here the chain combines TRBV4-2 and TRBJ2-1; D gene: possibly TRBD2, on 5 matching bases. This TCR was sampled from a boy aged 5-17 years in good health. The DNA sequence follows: TGTGCCAGCAGCCAGGAGGAAGCGGACTCCTACAATGAGCAGTTCTTC. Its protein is CASSQEEADSYNEQFF.